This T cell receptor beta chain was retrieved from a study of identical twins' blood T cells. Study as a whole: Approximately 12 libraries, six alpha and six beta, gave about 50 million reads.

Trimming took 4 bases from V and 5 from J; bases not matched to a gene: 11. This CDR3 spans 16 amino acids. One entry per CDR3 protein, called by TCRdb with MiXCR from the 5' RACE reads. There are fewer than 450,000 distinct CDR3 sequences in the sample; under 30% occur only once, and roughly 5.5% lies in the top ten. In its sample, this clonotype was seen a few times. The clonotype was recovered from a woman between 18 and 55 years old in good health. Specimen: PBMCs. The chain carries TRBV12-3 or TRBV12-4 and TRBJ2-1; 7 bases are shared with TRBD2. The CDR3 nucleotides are TGTGCCAGCAGTTGGGGGACTACCCACAAGAACAATGAGCAGTTCTTC. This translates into CASSWGTTHKNNEQFF.